This is a list of T cell receptor beta chains from one sample in a study of identical twins. Via MiXCR, TCRdb re-called the 5' RACE reads, giving one row per CDR3 protein. Of 500,000 to 600,000 distinct CDR3 sequences in the sample, roughly a fifth are singletons; the top ten hold under 0.95%. This sample also belongs to another study, concerning T cells expressing NK-cell markers.

The sample taken for sequencing was CD4+ T cells sorted from blood. These receptors all come from a woman aged 18-29 years in good health. The CDR3 runs from the conserved cysteine through the conserved F or W. A D gene is named only where the DNA matches it firmly. Size is omitted from some rows. Given values are once, few, many or a class for expanded clones.

>-|TRBJ2-2|TRBV10-2|-
CASIGGVTTGELFF
TGCGCCAGCATAGGAGGGGTGACCACCGGGGAGCTGTTTTTT
>-|TRBJ2-5|TRBV11-2|few
CASSSGVGGGPQETQYF
TGTGCCAGCAGCTCAGGAGTGGGGGGGGGCCCCCAAGAGACCCAGTACTTC
>-|TRBJ1-1|TRBV3-1|few
CASRGGGETEAFF
TGTGCCAGCAGAGGAGGGGGGGAGACTGAAGCTTTCTTT
>TRBD2|TRBJ2-1|TRBV9|-
CASSVGGGAFNEQFF
TGTGCCAGCAGCGTAGGCGGGGGGGCCTTTAATGAGCAGTTCTTC
>TRBD2|TRBJ2-1|TRBV29-1|-
CSVQGLAVYEQFF
TGCAGCGTTCAAGGACTAGCGGTATATGAGCAGTTCTTC
>-|TRBJ2-2|TRBV5-6|many
CASSFSGINTGELFF
TGTGCCAGCAGCTTCTCAGGCATAAACACCGGGGAGCTGTTTTTT
>TRBD2|TRBJ2-1|TRBV29-1|-
CSVEPRPFGPYSGSGNEQFF
TGCAGCGTTGAGCCCCGCCCTTTTGGTCCCTACAGCGGGAGCGGGAATGAGCAGTTCTTC
>TRBD2|TRBJ2-1|TRBV20-1|-
CSARIAGGPQSNEQFF
TGCAGTGCTAGGATAGCGGGAGGGCCGCAAAGCAATGAGCAGTTCTTC
>-|TRBJ2-2|TRBV7-3|few
CASSPRMYGADTGELFF
TGTGCCAGCAGCCCAAGGATGTACGGGGCCGACACCGGGGAGCTGTTTTTT
>-|TRBJ2-1|TRBV20-1|few
CSARVAYYNEQFF
TGCAGTGCTAGAGTCGCCTACTACAATGAGCAGTTCTTC
>TRBD2|TRBJ2-5|TRBV7-2|-
CASSSVSGSQETQYF
TGTGCCAGCAGCTCGGTTAGCGGGTCCCAAGAGACCCAGTACTTC
>TRBD2|TRBJ2-1|TRBV10-1|-
CASGPAGGNEQFF
TGCGCCAGCGGGCCAGCGGGAGGGAATGAGCAGTTCTTC
>-|TRBJ1-1|TRBV7-3|-
CASSFPGRLTEAFF
TGTGCCAGCAGCTTTCCAGGGAGACTAACTGAAGCTTTCTTT
>TRBD1|TRBJ2-7|TRBV12-3/TRBV12-4|many
CASSRTGVGPYEQYF
TGTGCCAGCAGTCGGACAGGGGTCGGTCCCTACGAGCAGTACTTC
>-|TRBJ1-1|TRBV20-1|many
CSARLVLQGLGAEAFF
TGCAGTGCTAGACTCGTGCTACAGGGTCTGGGGGCTGAAGCTTTCTTT
>-|TRBJ2-7|TRBV10-3|few
CAISSVRARGAPYEQYF
TGTGCCATCAGCTCCGTTCGGGCACGGGGGGCCCCCTACGAGCAGTACTTC
>TRBD2|TRBJ2-1|TRBV25-1|-
CASSERGLAGLNEQFF
TGTGCCAGCAGTGAACGGGGGCTAGCGGGGCTCAATGAGCAGTTCTTC
>TRBD1|TRBJ1-1|TRBV6-5|few
CASIRGRGRTEAFF
TGTGCCAGCATTAGGGGCAGGGGGCGGACTGAAGCTTTCTTT
>-|TRBJ2-7|TRBV7-6|few
CASSLVGNTGSNSYEQYF
TGTGCCAGCAGCTTAGTGGGGAACACAGGGAGTAACTCCTACGAGCAGTACTTC
>TRBD2|TRBJ2-7|TRBV20-1|-
CSAPNREREPYEQYF
TGCAGTGCTCCTAACAGGGAGCGGGAGCCCTACGAGCAGTACTTC
>-|TRBJ1-5|TRBV2|few
CASSEENVQPQHF
TGTGCCAGCAGTGAGGAGAACGTTCAGCCCCAGCATTTT
>-|TRBJ2-7|TRBV20-1|few
CSANRGSRSYEQYF
TGCAGTGCAAATCGGGGGTCCCGTTCCTACGAGCAGTACTTC
>-|TRBJ2-5|TRBV15|-
CATSPDWETQYF
TGTGCCACCTCTCCGGATTGGGAGACCCAGTACTTC
>-|TRBJ2-1|TRBV6-5|-
CASSYSAFKAYNEQFF
TGTGCCAGCAGTTACTCAGCGTTTAAAGCCTACAATGAGCAGTTCTTC
>-|TRBJ2-5|TRBV15|-
CATADGGRKTQYF
TGTGCCACCGCCGACGGGGGCAGAAAGACCCAGTACTTC
>TRBD2|TRBJ2-4|TRBV7-9|many
CASSLAIREGDIQYF
TGTGCCAGCAGCTTAGCGATACGGGAGGGAGACATTCAGTACTTC
>-|TRBJ1-2|TRBV6-5|many
CASSYGWAATNYGYTF
TGTGCCAGCAGTTATGGCTGGGCAGCCACTAACTATGGCTACACCTTC
>-|TRBJ2-7|TRBV20-1|few
CSASGSISYEQYF
TGCAGTGCTAGCGGCTCCATCTCCTACGAGCAGTACTTC
>-|TRBJ2-7|TRBV6-1|-
CASSPWTEDEQYF
TGTGCCAGCAGTCCTTGGACGGAGGACGAGCAGTACTTC
>-|TRBJ1-5|TRBV4-2|-
CASSQDQGSENQPQHF
TGTGCCAGCAGCCAAGATCAGGGGAGTGAGAATCAGCCCCAGCATTTT
>-|TRBJ2-5|TRBV10-3|-
CAISDQQETQYF
TGTGCCATCAGTGACCAGCAAGAGACCCAGTACTTC
>TRBD2|TRBJ2-5|TRBV20-1|-
CSAFLSGRGGQETQYF
TGCAGTGCTTTCCTCAGTGGGCGGGGGGGCCAAGAGACCCAGTACTTC
>-|TRBJ2-7|TRBV20-1|-
CSAAVIALYEQYF
TGCAGTGCTGCGGTGATTGCCCTCTACGAGCAGTACTTC
>-|TRBJ1-2|TRBV6-5|few
CASSYTSDTWDGYTF
TGTGCCAGCAGTTACACGTCGGACACATGGGATGGCTACACCTTC
>-|TRBJ2-7|TRBV10-3|-
CAISGAGYEQYF
TGTGCCATCAGTGGGGCGGGGTACGAGCAGTACTTC
>-|TRBJ1-4|TRBV15|-
CATSRDPGRGNEKLFF
TGTGCCACCAGCAGAGATCCCGGGAGAGGTAATGAAAAACTGTTTTTT
>-|TRBJ2-3|TRBV10-3|-
CASQGADTQYF
TGTGCCAGCCAGGGTGCAGATACGCAGTATTTT
>-|TRBJ2-3|TRBV6-1|few
CASSRRQATDTQYF
TGTGCCAGCAGCAGACGACAGGCCACAGATACGCAGTATTTT
>-|TRBJ1-5|TRBV5-1|many
CASSLDPDQPQHF
TGCGCCAGCAGCCTAGACCCCGATCAGCCCCAGCATTTT
>-|TRBJ2-1|TRBV12-3/TRBV12-4|few
CASSFGLQGRGNEQFF
TGTGCCAGCAGTTTTGGTTTACAGGGTAGAGGCAATGAGCAGTTCTTC
>TRBD1|TRBJ1-2|TRBV12-3/TRBV12-4|many
CASSSGQGDYGYTF
TGTGCCAGCAGCTCAGGACAGGGTGACTATGGCTACACCTTC
>TRBD1|TRBJ2-7|TRBV10-3|few
CAISEGDRGIYEQYF
TGTGCCATCAGTGAGGGGGACAGGGGGATCTACGAGCAGTACTTC
>TRBD2|TRBJ2-2|TRBV20-1|few
CSASLAGVSGELFF
TGCAGTGCTAGTTTAGCGGGAGTGTCCGGGGAGCTGTTTTTT
>-|TRBJ2-6|TRBV19|-
CASSIKGGANVLTF
TGTGCCAGTAGTATAAAGGGTGGGGCCAACGTCCTGACTTTC
>TRBD2|TRBJ2-5|TRBV10-3|-
CAIRGTSGRSPRLETQYF
TGTGCCATCAGGGGGACTAGCGGGAGATCACCGAGGCTAGAGACCCAGTACTTC
>-|TRBJ2-5|TRBV5-1|-
CASSSGRPQGTQYF
TGCGCCAGCAGCTCAGGACGGCCCCAGGGGACCCAGTACTTC
>-|TRBJ2-3|TRBV10-3|-
CATATSGTDTQYF
TGTGCCACCGCCACCTCGGGCACAGATACGCAGTATTTT
>-|TRBJ2-2|TRBV7-2|-
CASSRSGALTGELFF
TGTGCCAGCAGTCGGTCGGGCGCCCTGACCGGGGAGCTGTTTTTT
>TRBD2|TRBJ2-7|TRBV7-8|many
CASSSPRTSGYEQYF
TGTGCCAGCAGCTCCCCGAGGACTAGCGGCTACGAGCAGTACTTC
>-|TRBJ2-5|TRBV24-1|-
CATSDPGTTGETQYF
TGTGCCACCAGTGATCCGGGAACTACAGGAGAGACCCAGTACTTC
>-|TRBJ2-7|TRBV5-1|few
CASSAGPSSYEQYF
TGCGCCAGCAGCGCGGGACCCTCTTCCTATGAGCAGTACTTC
>-|TRBJ2-5|TRBV4-3|-
CASSPHWQTQYF
TGCGCCAGCAGCCCCCACTGGCAGACCCAGTACTTC